The entry that follows covers one TCR beta chain sequence. No antigen is known for it. No much larger clonotype is one base removed from it; base qualities were not supplied. The CDR3 regions of human TCRbeta chains were analyzed by immunosequencing. The authors processed their data as follows. TCRs in the repertoires were matched against a reference library of SARS-CoV-2-specific TCRs that had been generated with the MIRA antigen-specificity platform. Breadth meant the fraction of unique TCRs that were SARS-CoV-2-associated, whereas depth meant the fraction of total T cells that were SARS-CoV-2-associated. Using the MIRA data, each spike-specific TCR was assigned both to the spike region to which the TCR was reactive and to a CD4 or CD8 class. Log10-transformed breadth and depth values were compared by one-way ANOVA with Sidak's multiple comparisons tests. Here the immuneACCESS table is served through TCRdb, limited to in-frame sequences with V and J called. Missing clones are a known gap in these copies; in checked studies unresolved V genes cover under half, and the rest lacks a known reason. V, J and clone size were drawn from that table, and D and trimming were deduced from the DNA. For this sample there are approximately 160,000 clones; 90% appear just once. Of the sample, about 2.8% falls within the top ten clones.

This sample is part of a study of T cell responses to AZD1222 COVID-19 vaccine (dated by TCRdb to the early 2020s). The study in broad terms: Because spike-specific TCR depth and breadth did not differ between the two schedules, AZD1222 recipients who got a second dose at roughly 4 weeks were pooled with those who got a second dose at roughly 12 weeks. A total of 230 to 250 trial participants underwent TCR sequencing, of whom 207 had received two doses of AZD1222 and 26 had received two doses of the MenACWY control vaccine. Enrollment into the trials was organized by age into subgroups of 18-55, 56-69 and 70-plus years, and those subgroups contained about 150, 27 and 61 TCR-sequenced participants, respectively.

From a lookup of the germline V gene, CDR1 and CDR2 are MNHEY and SVGEGT. The V and J ends are trimmed by 6 bases and 3 bases, leaving 15 bases between them. The CDR3 covers 14 residues, taking in both the cysteine and the phenylalanine. Only the CDR3 DNA is retained, 42 bases long and in frame from the first base. The sample's time point label is to be understood as: baseline before first vaccination. Samples from vaccinated people were obtained from the UK trials COV001 and COV002, which included a single-blind randomized controlled phase 2/3 trial of AZD1222 (ChAdOx1 nCoV-19) in healthy adults. For TCRbeta chain sequencing, PBMC samples were collected from trial participants at day 0 and at day 28 after the second dose. What the study reported, not specific to this receptor: In the small 56-69-year group, the increase in depth fell short of significance, most likely because of low power. A significant rise in spike-specific TCR breadth and depth was observed after two AZD1222 doses relative to day 0 and relative to MenACWY recipients. The vaccine-associated CD4 TCRs covered the entire spike protein, and the dominant responses fell in regions 160-218 and 743-854. Reportedly, almost half of the unique spike-specific TCRs recognized epitopes lying outside the regions that are mutated in the B.1.351 and B.1.1.7 variants. Only a handful of AZD1222 recipients were SARS-CoV-2 seropositive at baseline, limiting conclusions about previously exposed vaccinees. Participants were mostly white British and included more females than males, and it was suggested by the authors that clonal diversity may have been underestimated. Because no day 14 peak-response samples were available, repertoires were characterized only after the peak T cell response.

The rearranged segments are TRBV6-2 or TRBV6-3 and TRBJ2-7; the D gene cannot be resolved reliably. This clonotype was obtained from an adult in good health. Sequencing used peripheral blood, obtained on day 0 of AZD1222 vaccination. The CDR3 reads as follows: CASSPEVGLYEQYF. In nucleotides, the sequence is TGTGCCAGCAGCCCCGAGGTCGGCCTCTACGAGCAGTACTTC.